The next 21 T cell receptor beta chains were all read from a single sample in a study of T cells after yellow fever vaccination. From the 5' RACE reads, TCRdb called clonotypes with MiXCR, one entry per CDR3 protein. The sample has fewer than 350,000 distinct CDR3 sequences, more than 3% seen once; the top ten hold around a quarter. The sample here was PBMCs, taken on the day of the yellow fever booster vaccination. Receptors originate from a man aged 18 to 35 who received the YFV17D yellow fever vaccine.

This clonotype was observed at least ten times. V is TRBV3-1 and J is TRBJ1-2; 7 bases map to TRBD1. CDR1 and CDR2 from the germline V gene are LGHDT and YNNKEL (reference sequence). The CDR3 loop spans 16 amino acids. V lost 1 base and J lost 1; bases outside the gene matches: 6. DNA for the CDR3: TGTGCCAGCAGCCAAGTGACAGGGTCCTATAACTATGGCTACACCTTC. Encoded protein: CASSQVTGSYNYGYTF. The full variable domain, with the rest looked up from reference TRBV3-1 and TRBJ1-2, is DTAVSQTPKYLVTQMGNDKSIKCEQNLGHDTMYWYKQDSKKFLKIMFSYNNKELIINETVPNRFSPKSPDKAHLNLHINSLELGDSAVYFCASSQVTGSYNYGYTFGSGTRLTVV.

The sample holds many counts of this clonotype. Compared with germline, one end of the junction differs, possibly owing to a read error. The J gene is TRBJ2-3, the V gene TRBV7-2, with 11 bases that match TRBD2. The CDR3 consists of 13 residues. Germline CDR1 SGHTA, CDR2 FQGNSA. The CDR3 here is CASSSARLAGGEF. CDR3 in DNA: TGTGCCAGCAGCTCGGCCCGGCTAGCGGGGGGCGAATTT.

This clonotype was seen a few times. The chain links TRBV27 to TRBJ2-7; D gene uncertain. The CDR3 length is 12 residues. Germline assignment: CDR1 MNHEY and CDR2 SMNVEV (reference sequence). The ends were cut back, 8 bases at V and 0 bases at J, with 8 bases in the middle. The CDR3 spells CASGKGSYEQYF. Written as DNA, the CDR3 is TGTGCCAGCGGGAAGGGCTCCTACGAGCAGTACTTC.

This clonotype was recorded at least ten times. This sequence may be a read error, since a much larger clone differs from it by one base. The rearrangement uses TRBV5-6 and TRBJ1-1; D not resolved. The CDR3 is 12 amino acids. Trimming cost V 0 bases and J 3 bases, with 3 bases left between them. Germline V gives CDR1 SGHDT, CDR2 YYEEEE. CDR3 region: CASSLADTEAFF. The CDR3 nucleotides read TGTGCCAGCAGCTTGGCCGACACTGAAGCTTTCTTT.

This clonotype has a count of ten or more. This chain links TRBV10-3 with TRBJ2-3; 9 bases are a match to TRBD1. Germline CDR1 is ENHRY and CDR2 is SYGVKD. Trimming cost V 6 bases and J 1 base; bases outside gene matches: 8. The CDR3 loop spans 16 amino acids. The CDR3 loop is CAIRANRGLGTDTQYF. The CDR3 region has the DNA TGTGCCATCAGGGCCAACAGGGGGCTTGGCACAGATACGCAGTATTTT.

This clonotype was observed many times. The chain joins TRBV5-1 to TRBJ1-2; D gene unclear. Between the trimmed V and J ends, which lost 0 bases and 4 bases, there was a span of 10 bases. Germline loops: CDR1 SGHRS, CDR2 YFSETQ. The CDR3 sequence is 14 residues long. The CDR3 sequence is CASSLVAERYGYTF. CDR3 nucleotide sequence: TGCGCCAGCAGCTTGGTGGCAGAACGCTATGGCTACACCTTC.

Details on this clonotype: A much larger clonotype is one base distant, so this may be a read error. The CDR3 nucleotides read TGTGCCACCAGTGGCGGCGCTTTTGGGACTAGCCGCTCGGCGCAGTTCTTC. Translation gives CATSGGAFGTSRSAQFF. V usage is TRBV24-1 and J usage is TRBJ2-1, with TRBD2 matching 9 bases. CDR1 and CDR2 (germline): KGHDR, SFDVKD. CDR3 length: 17 residues. After removal of 5 bases from V and 12 bases from J, the junction contained 19 bases not matched to a gene.

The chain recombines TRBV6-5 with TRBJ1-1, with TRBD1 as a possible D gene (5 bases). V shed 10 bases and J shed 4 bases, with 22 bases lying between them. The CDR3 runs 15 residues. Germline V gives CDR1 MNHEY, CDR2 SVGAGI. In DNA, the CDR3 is TGTGCCACCCGATATCCGGGACTTAAAATCACTGAAGCTTTCTTT. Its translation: CATRYPGLKITEAFF.

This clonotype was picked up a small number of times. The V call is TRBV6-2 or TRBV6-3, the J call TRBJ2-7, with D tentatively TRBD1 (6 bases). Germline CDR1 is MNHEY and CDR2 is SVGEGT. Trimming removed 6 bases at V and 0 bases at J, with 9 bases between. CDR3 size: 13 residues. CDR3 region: CASSGQSSYEQYV. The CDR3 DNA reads TGTGCCAGCAGCGGACAGAGCTCCTACGAGCAGTACGTC.

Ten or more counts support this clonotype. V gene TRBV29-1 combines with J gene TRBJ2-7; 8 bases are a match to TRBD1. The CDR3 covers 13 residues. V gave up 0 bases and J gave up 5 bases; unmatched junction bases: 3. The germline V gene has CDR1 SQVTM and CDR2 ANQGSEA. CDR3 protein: CSVEEGRGHEQYF. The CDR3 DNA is TGCAGCGTTGAAGAGGGCAGGGGGCACGAGCAGTACTTC.

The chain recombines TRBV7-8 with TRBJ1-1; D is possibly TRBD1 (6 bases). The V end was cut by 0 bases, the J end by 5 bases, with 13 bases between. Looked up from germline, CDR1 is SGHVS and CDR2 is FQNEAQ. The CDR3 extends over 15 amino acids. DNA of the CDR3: TGTGCCAGCAGCTTAGCGACGGGGGCCCGAACTGAAGCTTTCTTT. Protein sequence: CASSLATGARTEAFF.

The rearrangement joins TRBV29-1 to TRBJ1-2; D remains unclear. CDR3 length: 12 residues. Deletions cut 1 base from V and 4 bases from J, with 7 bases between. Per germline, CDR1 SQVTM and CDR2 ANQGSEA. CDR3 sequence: CSVEGPPYGYTF. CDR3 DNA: TGCAGCGTTGAAGGTCCCCCCTATGGCTACACCTTC.

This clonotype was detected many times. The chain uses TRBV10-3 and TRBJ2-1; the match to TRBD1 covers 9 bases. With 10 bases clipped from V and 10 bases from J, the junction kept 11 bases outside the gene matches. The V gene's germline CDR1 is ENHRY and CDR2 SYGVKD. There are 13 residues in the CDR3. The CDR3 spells CATSGPGTGEQFF. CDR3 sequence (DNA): TGTGCCACATCGGGTCCGGGGACAGGGGAGCAGTTCTTC.

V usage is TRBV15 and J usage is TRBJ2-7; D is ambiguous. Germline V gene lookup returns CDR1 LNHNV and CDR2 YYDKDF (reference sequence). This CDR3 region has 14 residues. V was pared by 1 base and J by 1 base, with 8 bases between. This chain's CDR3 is CATSRGEESYEQYF. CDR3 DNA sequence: TGTGCCACCAGCAGAGGAGAGGAGTCCTACGAGCAGTACTTC.

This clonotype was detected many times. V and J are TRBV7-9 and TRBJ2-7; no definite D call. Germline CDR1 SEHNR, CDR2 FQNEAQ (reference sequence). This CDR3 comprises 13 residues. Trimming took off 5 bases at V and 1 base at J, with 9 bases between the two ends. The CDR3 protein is CASSRGSSYEQYF. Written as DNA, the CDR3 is TGTGCCAGCAGCCGAGGATCTTCCTACGAGCAGTACTTC.

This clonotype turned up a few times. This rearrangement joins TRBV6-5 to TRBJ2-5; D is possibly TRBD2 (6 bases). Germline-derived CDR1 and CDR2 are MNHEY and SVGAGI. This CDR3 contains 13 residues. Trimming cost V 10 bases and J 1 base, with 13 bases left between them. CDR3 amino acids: CATRDWSQETQYF. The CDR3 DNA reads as TGTGCCACCAGGGACTGGAGCCAAGAGACCCAGTACTTC.

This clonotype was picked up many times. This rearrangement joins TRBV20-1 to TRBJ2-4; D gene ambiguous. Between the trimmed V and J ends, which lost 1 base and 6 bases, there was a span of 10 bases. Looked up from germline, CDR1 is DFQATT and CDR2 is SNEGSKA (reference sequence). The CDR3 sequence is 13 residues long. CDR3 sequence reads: CSARASDGNIQYF. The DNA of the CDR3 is TGCAGTGCTAGAGCGTCAGACGGAAACATTCAGTACTTC.

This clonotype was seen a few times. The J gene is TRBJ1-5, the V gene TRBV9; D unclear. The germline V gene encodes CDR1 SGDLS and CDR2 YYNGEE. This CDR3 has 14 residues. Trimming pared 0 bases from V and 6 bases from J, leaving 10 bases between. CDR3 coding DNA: TGTGCCAGCAGCGTAGGTACAGCCCCTCAGCCCCAGCATTTT. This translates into CASSVGTAPQPQHF.

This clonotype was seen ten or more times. CDR3: CSVVGVTYNEQFF. DNA of the CDR3: TGCAGCGTTGTAGGGGTAACCTACAATGAGCAGTTCTTC. V and J are TRBV29-1 and TRBJ2-1; TRBD1 is a possible D gene (5 bases). Germline assignment: CDR1 SQVTM and CDR2 ANQGSEA. V was trimmed by 4 bases and J by 2 bases, leaving 9 bases between them. The CDR3 sequence is 13 residues long.

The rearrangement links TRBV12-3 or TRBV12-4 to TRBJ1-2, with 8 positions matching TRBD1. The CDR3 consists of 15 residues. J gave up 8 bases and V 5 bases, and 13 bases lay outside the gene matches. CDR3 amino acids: CASSRTGNLPRGYTF. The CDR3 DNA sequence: TGTGCCAGCAGTCGGACAGGGAATTTACCTCGGGGCTACACCTTC.

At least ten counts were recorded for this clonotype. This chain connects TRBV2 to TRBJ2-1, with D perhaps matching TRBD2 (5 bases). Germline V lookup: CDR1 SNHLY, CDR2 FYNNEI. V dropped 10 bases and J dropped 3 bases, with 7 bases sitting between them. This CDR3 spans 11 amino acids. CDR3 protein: CATDYYNEQFF. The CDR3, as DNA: TGTGCCACCGACTACTACAATGAGCAGTTCTTC. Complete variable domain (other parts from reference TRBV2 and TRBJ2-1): EPEVTQTPSHQVTQMGQEVILRCVPISNHLYFYWYRQILGQKVEFLVSFYNNEISEKSEIFDDQFSVERPDGSNFTLKIRSTKLEDSAMYFCATDYYNEQFFGPGTRLTVL.